This TCR beta chain stems from a study of CD8 T cells in Susac syndrome. CD8+ and CD4+ T cells from blood underwent TCR beta sequencing, which was carried out in a high-throughput format. Relapsing-remitting disease, either stable or active, was present in the multiple sclerosis controls, who were treatment-naive patients. It was negative isolation that provided the CD8+ and CD4+ T cells, whereas TEMRA cells were enriched by FACS. V lost 5 bases and J lost 5; bases outside the gene matches: 8. The CDR3 loop spans 14 amino acids. The RNA input was roughly 0.45 to 1 ug, and it was reverse transcribed with random hexamers. The CDR3 of TCR beta was amplified by immunoSEQ multiplex PCR across 54 Vbeta and 13 Jbeta. A single record per CDR3 protein comes from TCRdb applying MiXCR to the immunoSEQ multiplex PCR reads. The data hold approximately 230,000 distinct CDR3 sequences, with 93% observed a single time.

This TCR derives from a human donor with multiple sclerosis. The genes are TRBV12-3 or TRBV12-4 and TRBJ2-5, with 7 bases matching TRBD2. The material sequenced was CD4+ T cells from PBMCs. The DNA for the CDR3 is TGTGCCAGCAGTAGCCGGGGGGTCAAGGAGACCCAGTACTTC. It specifies CASSSRGVKETQYF.